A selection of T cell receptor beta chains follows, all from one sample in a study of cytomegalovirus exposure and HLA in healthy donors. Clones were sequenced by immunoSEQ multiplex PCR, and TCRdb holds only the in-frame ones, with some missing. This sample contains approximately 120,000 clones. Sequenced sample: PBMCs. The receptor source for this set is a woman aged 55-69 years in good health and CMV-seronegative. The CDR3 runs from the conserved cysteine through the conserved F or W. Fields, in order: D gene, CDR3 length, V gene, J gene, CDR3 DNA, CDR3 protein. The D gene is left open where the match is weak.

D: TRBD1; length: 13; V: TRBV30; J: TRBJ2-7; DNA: TGTGCCTGGAGTTTAACAGGGGGCTACGAGCAGTACTTC; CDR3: CAWSLTGGYEQYF
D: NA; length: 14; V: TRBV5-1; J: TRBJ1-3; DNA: TGCGCCAGCAGCTTGGCTTTATCTGGAAACACCATATATTTT; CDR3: CASSLALSGNTIYF
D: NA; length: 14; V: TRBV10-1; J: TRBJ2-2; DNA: TGCGCCAGCAGTGAGTCAGCTCCATCCGGGGAGCTGTTTTTT; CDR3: CASSESAPSGELFF
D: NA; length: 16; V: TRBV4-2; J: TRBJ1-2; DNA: TGTGCCAGCAGCCAAGAAGGAGAAGGGGTTGGCTATGGCTACACCTTC; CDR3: CASSQEGEGVGYGYTF
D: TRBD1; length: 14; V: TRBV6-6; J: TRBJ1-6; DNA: TGTGCCAGCAGTTATGGGACAGAGAATTCACCCCTCCACTTT; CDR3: CASSYGTENSPLHF
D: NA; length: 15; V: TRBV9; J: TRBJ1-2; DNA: TGTGCCAGCAGCGTAGATCCCGACAGACCCCTGGGCTACACCTTC; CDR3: CASSVDPDRPLGYTF
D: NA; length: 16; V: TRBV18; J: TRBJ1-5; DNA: TGTGCCAGCTCACGCGGGGACTCCGGGGGCAATCAGCCCCAGCATTTT; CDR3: CASSRGDSGGNQPQHF
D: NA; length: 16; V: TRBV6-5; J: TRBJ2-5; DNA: TGTGCCAGCAGTTATACCTTGACTGGCAACCAAGAGACCCAGTACTTC; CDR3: CASSYTLTGNQETQYF
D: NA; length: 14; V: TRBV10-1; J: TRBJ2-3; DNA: TGCGCCAGCAGTCCGGGACTCAACACAGATACGCAGTATTTT; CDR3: CASSPGLNTDTQYF
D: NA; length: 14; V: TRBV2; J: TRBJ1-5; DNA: TGTGCCAGCAGTTACCACAGGGTGGGTCAGCCCCAGCATTTT; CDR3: CASSYHRVGQPQHF
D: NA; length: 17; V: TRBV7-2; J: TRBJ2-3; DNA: TGTGCCAGCAGCCAGTCCCCCTTGGGGAAAGGGGCAGATACGCAGTATTTT; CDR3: CASSQSPLGKGADTQYF
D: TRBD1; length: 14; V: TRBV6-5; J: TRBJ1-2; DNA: TGTGCCAGCAGTTACAGGGACAGGGACTATGGCTACACCTTC; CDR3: CASSYRDRDYGYTF
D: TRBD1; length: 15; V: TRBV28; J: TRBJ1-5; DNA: TGTGCCAGCAGTCGCACAGGGGGCGCATGGCAGCCCCAGCATTTT; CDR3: CASSRTGGAWQPQHF
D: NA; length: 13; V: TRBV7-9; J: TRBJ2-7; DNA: TGTGCCAGCAGCTTAGAGCCCGGGAACGAGCAGTACTTC; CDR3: CASSLEPGNEQYF
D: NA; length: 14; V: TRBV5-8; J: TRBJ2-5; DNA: TGTGCCAGCAGGACTCGGACAAACCAAGAGACCCAGTACTTC; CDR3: CASRTRTNQETQYF
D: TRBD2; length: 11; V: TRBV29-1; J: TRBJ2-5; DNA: TGCATCGCGGGGGGGGAGGAGACCCAGTACTTC; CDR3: CIAGGEETQYF
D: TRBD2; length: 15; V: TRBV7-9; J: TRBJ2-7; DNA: TGTGCCAGCAGCTTGGTGGGCGGGAGCTCCTACGAGCAGTACTTC; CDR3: CASSLVGGSSYEQYF
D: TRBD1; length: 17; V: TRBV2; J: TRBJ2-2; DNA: TGTGCCAGCAGTGGTTACTCGCGGGGGACAGGGGTCGGGGAGCTGTTTTTT; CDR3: CASSGYSRGTGVGELFF
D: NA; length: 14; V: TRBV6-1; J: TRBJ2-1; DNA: TGTGCCAGCAGTGAACAATGGGCATGTTGTGAGCAGTTCTTC; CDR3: CASSEQWACCEQFF
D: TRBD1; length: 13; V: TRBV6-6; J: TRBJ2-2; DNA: TGTGCCAGCAGCACTGGGACAGTCGGGGAGCTGTTTTTT; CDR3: CASSTGTVGELFF
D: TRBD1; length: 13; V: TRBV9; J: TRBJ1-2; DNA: TGTGCCAGCAGCCGGACAGGGTTCGGAGGCTACACCTTC; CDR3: CASSRTGFGGYTF
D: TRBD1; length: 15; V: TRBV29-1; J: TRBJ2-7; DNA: TGCAGCGTTGGACAGGGGGCCAACTATAACTACGAGCAGTACTTC; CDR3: CSVGQGANYNYEQYF
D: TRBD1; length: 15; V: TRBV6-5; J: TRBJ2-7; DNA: TGTGCCAGCAGCACAGGGACAGGGACCCCCTACGAGCAGTACTTC; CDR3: CASSTGTGTPYEQYF
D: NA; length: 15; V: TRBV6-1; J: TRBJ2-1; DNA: TGTGCCAGCAGTGAAGAGGGGCTGGGGGAGGTGGATCAGTTCTTC; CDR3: CASSEEGLGEVDQFF
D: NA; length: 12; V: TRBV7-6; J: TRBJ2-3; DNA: TGTGCCAGCAGCCGAGGCACAGATACGCAGTATTTT; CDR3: CASSRGTDTQYF
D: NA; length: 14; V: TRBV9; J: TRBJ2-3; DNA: TGTGCCAGCAGCAGATCCGGGAGCACAGATACGCAGTATTTT; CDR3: CASSRSGSTDTQYF
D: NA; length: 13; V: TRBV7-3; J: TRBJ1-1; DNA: TGTGCCAGCAGCTTAGGGCAGAACACTGAAGCTTTCTTT; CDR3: CASSLGQNTEAFF
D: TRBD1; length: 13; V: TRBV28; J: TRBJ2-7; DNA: TGTGCCAGCAGTCAGGGGGTCCCCTACGAGCAGTACTTC; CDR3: CASSQGVPYEQYF
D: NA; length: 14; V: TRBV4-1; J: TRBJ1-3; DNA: TGCGCCAGCAGCGGGGGACTGAGAGGAAACACCATATATTTT; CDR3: CASSGGLRGNTIYF
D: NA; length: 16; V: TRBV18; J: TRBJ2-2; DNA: TGTGCCAGCTCACTCCCGGGACTGGGAAACACCGGGGAGCTGTTTTTT; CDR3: CASSLPGLGNTGELFF
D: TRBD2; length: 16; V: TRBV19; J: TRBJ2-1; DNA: TGTGCCAGTAGTTCCCTAGCGGGGGGCTCCTACAATGAGCAGTTCTTC; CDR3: CASSSLAGGSYNEQFF
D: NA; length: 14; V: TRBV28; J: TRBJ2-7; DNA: TGTGCCAGCAGTTCATATCCTCTAACCTACGAGCAGTACTTC; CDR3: CASSSYPLTYEQYF
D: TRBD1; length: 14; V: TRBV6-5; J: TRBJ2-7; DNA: TGTGCCAGCAGTTACGGGGACAGGAACTACGAGCAGTACTTC; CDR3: CASSYGDRNYEQYF
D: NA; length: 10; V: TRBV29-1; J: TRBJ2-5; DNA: TGCAGCGGCCGGCAAGAGACCCAGTACTTC; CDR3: CSGRQETQYF
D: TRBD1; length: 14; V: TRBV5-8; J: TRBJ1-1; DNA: TGTGCCAGCAGCTTGGTTCAGGGGGCAACTGAAGCTTTCTTT; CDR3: CASSLVQGATEAFF
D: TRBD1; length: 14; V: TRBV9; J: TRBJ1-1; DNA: TGTGCCAGCAGCGCCCGGGACAGGGGTCCTGAAGCTTTCTTT; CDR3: CASSARDRGPEAFF
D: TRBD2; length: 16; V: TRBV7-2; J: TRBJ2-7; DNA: TGTGCCAGCAGCCACAAGTGGACTAGCGGAATTTACGAGCAGTACTTC; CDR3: CASSHKWTSGIYEQYF
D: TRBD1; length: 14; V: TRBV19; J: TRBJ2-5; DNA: TGTGCCAGTAGCTCGACAGGGGCAAAAGAGACCCAGTACTTC; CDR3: CASSSTGAKETQYF
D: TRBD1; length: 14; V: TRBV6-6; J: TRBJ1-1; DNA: TGTGCCAGCAGTTACCCGGGACAGGAGGGTGAAGCTTTCTTT; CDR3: CASSYPGQEGEAFF
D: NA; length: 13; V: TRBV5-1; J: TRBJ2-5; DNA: TGCGCCAGCAGCTTGTCTCCTTCGGAGACCCAGTACTTC; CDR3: CASSLSPSETQYF
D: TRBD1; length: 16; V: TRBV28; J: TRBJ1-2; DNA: TGTGCCAGCAGTTTAGTCGGGACAACAGGGGTAGGCGGCTACACCTTC; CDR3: CASSLVGTTGVGGYTF
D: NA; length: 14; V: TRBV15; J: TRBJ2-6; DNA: TGTGCCACCAGCAGAGATTATGGGGCCAACGTCCTGACTTTC; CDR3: CATSRDYGANVLTF
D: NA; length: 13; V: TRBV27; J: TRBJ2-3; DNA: TGTGCCAGCAGTTTAGGAGCGGCCGATACGCAGTATTTT; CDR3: CASSLGAADTQYF
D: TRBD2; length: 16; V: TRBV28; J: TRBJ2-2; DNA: TGTGCCAGCAGTTTTCGACTAGCGGGGCTCACCGGGGAGCTGTTTTTT; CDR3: CASSFRLAGLTGELFF
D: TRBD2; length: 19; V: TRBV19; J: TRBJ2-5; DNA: TGTGCCAGTAGTATAGCAATAGCGGGAGTATCTTGGGGCCTGGAGACCCAGTACTTC; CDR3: CASSIAIAGVSWGLETQYF